This T cell receptor (beta chain) is from a study of cytomegalovirus exposure and HLA in healthy donors. CDR1 SGDLS and CDR2 YYNGEE come from the germline V gene. The CDR3 covers 15 residues. V was cut by 4 bases and J by 10 bases, with 18 bases left in between. Use of 60 Vbeta and 13 Jbeta primers characterized the PCR. TCRdb's copy holds only in-frame clones and misses some; the assay was immunoSEQ multiplex PCR. Counted here are about 160,000 clones, around three quarters occurring once; the ten biggest clones make up just over 3%. Sequencing input: PBMCs. This chain joins TRBV9 and TRBJ1-6; D gene uncertain. The receptor's source is a woman aged 40 to 50 in good health and CMV-seronegative. CDR3 residues: CASSLAEGGRSPLHF. The CDR3 region has the DNA TGTGCCAGCAGCCTAGCCGAGGGCGGGAGATCACCCCTCCACTTT. Drawing the rest from reference TRBV9 and TRBJ1-6, the complete variable domain is DSGVTQTPKHLITATGQRVTLRCSPRSGDLSVYWYQQSLDQGLQFLIQYYNGEERAKGNILERFSAQQFPDLHSELNLSSLELGDSALYFCASSLAEGGRSPLHFGNGTRLTVT.